Below are 17 T cell receptor beta chains sequenced from a single sample in a study of CD8 T cells in Susac syndrome. With random hexamers, reverse transcription was performed on about 0.45 to 1 ug of RNA. TCRdb processed the immunoSEQ multiplex PCR reads anew with MiXCR; each CDR3 protein has one entry. The sample consists of some 260,000 distinct CDR3 sequences, around 83% of them appearing once. Sequenced: CD8+ T cells from PBMCs. These receptors came from a human donor with multiple sclerosis.

V is TRBV2 and J is TRBJ2-7; D might be TRBD2 (5 bases). Germline V CDR1 and CDR2: SNHLY, FYNNEI. Trimming took 5 bases from V and 5 from J, leaving 19 bases between them. The CDR3 is 15 amino acids. The CDR3: CASSRKITEVHEQYF. In DNA, the CDR3 is TGTGCCAGCAGTCGAAAGATCACGGAGGTCCACGAGCAGTACTTC.

This clonotype has just a few counts. The V gene is TRBV27, the J gene TRBJ2-1; D is undetermined. V lost 6 bases to trimming and J lost 7 bases, with 10 bases between them. This CDR3 spans 12 amino acids. The germline CDR1 and CDR2 sequences are MNHEY and SMNVEV (reference sequence). The DNA for the CDR3 is TGTGCCAGCAGCTCCAGATGGAATGAGCAGTTCTTC. This sequence encodes CASSSRWNEQFF.

The rearrangement joins TRBV12-3 or TRBV12-4 to TRBJ2-5, with D unresolved. V was pared by 0 bases and J by 3 bases, with 8 bases between. This CDR3 spans 14 amino acids. CDR3 DNA sequence: TGTGCCAGCAGTTTAGCGGGCCAGAAAGAGACCCAGTACTTC. It encodes CASSLAGQKETQYF.

The chain uses TRBV19 and TRBJ2-3, with 9 bases matching TRBD1. Germline trimming cut 4 bases from V and 3 bases from J; bases unmatched to any gene: 2. Germline values: CDR1 LNHDA, CDR2 SQIVND (reference sequence). The CDR3 is 14 amino acids. The CDR3 DNA follows: TGTGCCAGTAGTAGACAGGGGGATACAGATACGCAGTATTTT. Amino acids: CASSRQGDTDTQYF.

This chain uses TRBV2 with TRBJ2-2, with 8 nucleotides matching TRBD2. Germline trimming cut 8 bases from V and 2 bases from J; bases unmatched to any gene: 7. CDR3 length equals 15 residues. Germline values: CDR1 SNHLY, CDR2 FYNNEI. CDR3 residues: CASSPGLENTGELFF. The CDR3 DNA follows: TGTGCCAGCTCCCCGGGACTAGAAAACACCGGGGAGCTGTTTTTT.

This clonotype appeared a single time. V and J are TRBV13 and TRBJ2-6; D not resolved. The germline CDR1 and CDR2 sequences are PRHDT and FYEKMQ (reference sequence). V lost 3 bases and J lost 4, with 7 bases in between. The CDR3 extends over 14 amino acids. The CDR3 reads CASSFESGANVLTF. The CDR3 nucleotides are TGTGCCAGCAGCTTTGAATCGGGGGCCAACGTCCTGACTTTC.

The rearrangement joins TRBV28 to TRBJ1-2; no clear D gene. The V and J ends lost 6 bases and 4 bases respectively, with 12 bases between them. The CDR3 is made up of 13 amino acids. Per germline, CDR1 MDHEN and CDR2 SYDVKM. CDR3 amino acids: CASRDDGGYGYTF. The CDR3 nucleotides are TGTGCCAGCAGGGACGACGGAGGCTATGGCTACACCTTC.

The chain is built from TRBV11-2 and TRBJ1-5; 8 bases line up with TRBD1. The CDR3 is 14 amino acids. Germline V gives CDR1 SGHAT, CDR2 FQNNGV. V trimming: 5 bases; J trimming: 6 bases; junction bases outside the gene matches: 6. In DNA, the CDR3 is TGTGCCAGCAGCCCCGGGACAGGAATTCAGCCCCAGCATTTT. This codes for CASSPGTGIQPQHF.

This clonotype has just a few counts. The chain employs TRBV18 and TRBJ2-2; D not resolved. V was cut by 2 bases and J by 6 bases, with 7 bases left in between. This CDR3 spans 13 amino acids. Looked up from germline, CDR1 is KGHSH and CDR2 is LQKENI. The chain's CDR3 is CASSPAGAGELFF. In nucleotides, the CDR3 is TGTGCCAGCTCACCAGCCGGAGCCGGGGAGCTGTTTTTT.

This clonotype appeared a few times. The CDR3 reads CASSLRGGLGYTF. The CDR3 nucleotides are TGTGCCAGCAGTTTACGCGGGGGTCTTGGCTACACCTTC. This chain joins TRBV27 and TRBJ1-2; maybe TRBD1 (5 bases). Deletions cut 2 bases from V and 7 bases from J, with 11 bases between. Germline-derived CDR1 and CDR2 are MNHEY and SMNVEV (reference sequence). The CDR3 contains 13 residues.

This clonotype has a single count. The rearrangement joins TRBV20-1 to TRBJ2-7; 7 bases map to TRBD2. The V and J ends lost 1 base and 4 bases, in that order; junction bases with no gene match: 16. Looked up from germline, CDR1 is DFQATT and CDR2 is SNEGSKA (reference sequence). The CDR3 runs to 17 residues. The CDR3 sequence is CSARAYFAGEGKYEQYF. The DNA for the CDR3 is TGCAGTGCTAGAGCCTATTTTGCGGGGGAAGGAAAATACGAGCAGTACTTC.

This clonotype was recorded once. The chain joins TRBV29-1 to TRBJ2-1, with D perhaps assigned TRBD1 or TRBD2 (5 bases each). This CDR3 spans 15 amino acids. Between the trimmed V and J ends, which lost 5 bases and 0 bases, there was a span of 14 bases. Germline loops: CDR1 SQVTM, CDR2 ANQGSEA. The CDR3 bases are TGCAGCGTTTTGGGGGACGGAAGCTCCTACAATGAGCAGTTCTTC. Amino acid sequence: CSVLGDGSSYNEQFF.

The rearrangement links TRBV4-2 to TRBJ2-7; 8 bases line up with TRBD1. Germline values: CDR1 LGHNA, CDR2 YNFKEQ. J gave up 7 bases and V 4 bases, and 15 bases lay outside the gene matches. The CDR3 consists of 16 residues. The CDR3 DNA follows: TGTGCCAGCAGCCGACCTTTAGGACAGGGTAGTGCGGAGCAGTACTTC. It encodes CASSRPLGQGSAEQYF.

This chain connects TRBV6-2 or TRBV6-3 to TRBJ1-5; D unresolved. The CDR3 is 16 amino acids. V dropped 6 bases and J dropped 4 bases, with 19 bases sitting between them. Looked up from germline, CDR1 is MNHEY and CDR2 is SVGEGT. The CDR3 DNA follows: TGTGCCAGCAGGCGTCTGAGTGGGGTTACAAATCAGCCCCAGCATTTT. It yields the protein CASRRLSGVTNQPQHF.

V and J are TRBV6-5 and TRBJ2-7, with D tentatively TRBD1 (6 bases). From germline, CDR1 is MNHEY and CDR2 SVGAGI. Deletions cut 6 bases from V and 0 bases from J, with 12 bases between. This CDR3 has 14 amino acids. The DNA for the CDR3 is TGTGCCAGCAGCTTAGACAGGAACTCCTACGAGCAGTACTTC. This encodes CASSLDRNSYEQYF.

The chain joins TRBV20-1 to TRBJ2-7; D could derive from TRBD1 or TRBD2 (5 bases each). V was cut by 3 bases and J by 12 bases, with 12 bases left in between. CDR1 DFQATT and CDR2 SNEGSKA come from the germline V gene (reference sequence). This CDR3 comprises 10 residues. The CDR3 DNA reads TGCAGTGCTAGGGAACGGGACCCGTACTTC. Translation: CSARERDPYF.

This clonotype was seen a few times. The chain recombines TRBV9 with TRBJ1-2, with 7 bases fitting TRBD1. CDR3 length: 15 residues. Germline V gives CDR1 SGDLS, CDR2 YYNGEE. With 0 bases clipped from V and 1 base from J, the junction kept 3 bases outside the gene matches. The CDR3 bases are TGTGCCAGCAGCGTAGGACAGGGTTATAACTATGGCTACACCTTC. Translation gives CASSVGQGYNYGYTF.